This T cell receptor beta chain emerged from a study of cytomegalovirus exposure and HLA in healthy donors. Overall study findings and caveats: Follow-up analysis seemed to connect common viral pathogens with several of the most significant clusters identified. Among donors in an Asian-associated ancestry cluster, a later analysis reportedly found fewer N-insertions than the roughly 610-donor mean. The availability of immune exposure information extended only to CMV serostatus. Highly shared variants forming one cluster were likely a sequencing artifact.

The V gene lost 6 bases and the J gene lost 6 bases, with 15 bases spanning the gap. The germline gives CDR1 MDHEN, CDR2 SYDVKM. The CDR3 sequence is 14 residues long. Note on this clone: What it binds is unknown.

Both 60 Vbeta primers and 13 Jbeta primers went into the PCR. Clones were read by immunoSEQ multiplex PCR, and TCRdb kept only the in-frame ones, dropping some. The sample has some 120,000 clones; the top ten hold 2.2%. Sample: PBMCs. The V gene is TRBV28, the J gene TRBJ1-5; D is possibly TRBD1 (6 bases). The origin of this receptor is a man aged 35 to 55 in good health and CMV-seronegative. CDR3 nucleotide sequence: TGTGCCAGCAGATTCCCAGGGGAAAGTCAGCCCCAGCATTTT. Protein sequence: CASRFPGESQPQHF.